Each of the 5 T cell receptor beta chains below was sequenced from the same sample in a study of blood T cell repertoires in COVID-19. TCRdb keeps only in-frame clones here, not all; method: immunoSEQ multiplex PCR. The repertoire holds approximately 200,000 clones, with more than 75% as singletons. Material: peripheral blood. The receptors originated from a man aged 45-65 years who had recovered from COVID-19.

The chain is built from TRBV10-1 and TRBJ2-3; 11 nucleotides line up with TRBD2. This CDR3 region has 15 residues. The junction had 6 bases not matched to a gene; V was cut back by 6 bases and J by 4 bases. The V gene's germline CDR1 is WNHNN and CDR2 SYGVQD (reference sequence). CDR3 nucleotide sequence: TGCGCCAGCAGCCCCGGGACTAGCGGACCAGATACGCAGTATTTT. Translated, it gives CASSPGTSGPDTQYF.

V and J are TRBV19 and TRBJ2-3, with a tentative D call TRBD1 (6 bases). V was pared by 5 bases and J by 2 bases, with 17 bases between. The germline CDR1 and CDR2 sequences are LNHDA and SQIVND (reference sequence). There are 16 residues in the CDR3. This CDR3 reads CASSSRQGRSTDTQYF. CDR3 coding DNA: TGTGCCAGTAGTTCCCGGCAGGGGCGCTCCACAGATACGCAGTATTTT.

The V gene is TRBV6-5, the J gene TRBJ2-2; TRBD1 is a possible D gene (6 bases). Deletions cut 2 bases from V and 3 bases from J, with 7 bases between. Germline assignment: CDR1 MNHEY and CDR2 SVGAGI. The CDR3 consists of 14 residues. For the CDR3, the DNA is TGTGCCAGCAGTTACAACAGGGACACCGGGGAGCTGTTTTTT. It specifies CASSYNRDTGELFF.

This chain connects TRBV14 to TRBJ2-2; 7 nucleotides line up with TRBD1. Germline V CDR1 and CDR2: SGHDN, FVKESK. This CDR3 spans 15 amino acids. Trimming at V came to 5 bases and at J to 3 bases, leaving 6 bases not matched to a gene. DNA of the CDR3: TGTGCCAGCAGCGCGCGACAGGGATACACCGGGGAGCTGTTTTTT. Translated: CASSARQGYTGELFF.

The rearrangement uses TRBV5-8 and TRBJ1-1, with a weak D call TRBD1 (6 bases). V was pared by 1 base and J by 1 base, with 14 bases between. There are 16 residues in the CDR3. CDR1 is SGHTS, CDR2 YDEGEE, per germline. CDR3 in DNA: TGTGCCAGCAGCTTGTATAAGGGACACGCGAACACTGAAGCTTTCTTT. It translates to CASSLYKGHANTEAFF. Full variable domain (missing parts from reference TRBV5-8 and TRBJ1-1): EAGVTQSPTHLIKTRGQQATLRCSPISGHTSVYWYQQALGLGLQFLLWYDEGEERNRGNFPPRFSGRQFPNYSSELNVNALELEDSALYLCASSLYKGHANTEAFFGQGTRLTVV.